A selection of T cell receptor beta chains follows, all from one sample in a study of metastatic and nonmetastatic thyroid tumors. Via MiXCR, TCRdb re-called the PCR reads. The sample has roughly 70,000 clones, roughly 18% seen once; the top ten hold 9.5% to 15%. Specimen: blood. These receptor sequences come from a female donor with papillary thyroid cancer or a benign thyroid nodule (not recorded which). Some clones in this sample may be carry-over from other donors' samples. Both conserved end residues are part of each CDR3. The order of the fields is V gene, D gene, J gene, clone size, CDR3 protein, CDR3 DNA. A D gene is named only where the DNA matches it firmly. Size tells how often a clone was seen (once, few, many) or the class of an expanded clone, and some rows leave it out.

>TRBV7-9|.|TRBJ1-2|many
CASSPISVYYGYTF
TGTGCCAGCAGCCCCATTTCAGTCTACTATGGCTACACCTTC
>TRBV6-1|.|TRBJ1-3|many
CASNEWEQISGNTIYF
TGTGCCAGCAATGAATGGGAACAAATCTCTGGAAACACCATATATTTT
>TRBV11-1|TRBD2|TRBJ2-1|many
CASSLGALAGISNEQFF
TGTGCCAGCAGCTTGGGGGCCCTAGCGGGGATAAGCAATGAGCAGTTCTTC
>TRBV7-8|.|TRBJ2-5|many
CASSSRETQYF
TGTGCCAGCAGCTCCCGAGAGACCCAGTACTTC
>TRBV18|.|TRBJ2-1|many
CASSPPGEQFF
TGTGCCAGCTCACCACCGGGCGAGCAGTTCTTC
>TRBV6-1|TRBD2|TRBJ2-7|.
CASLAGDSYEQYF
TGTGCCAGCCTCGCGGGGGATTCCTACGAGCAGTACTTC
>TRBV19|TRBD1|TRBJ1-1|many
CASSIRTGEGAFF
TGTGCCAGTAGTATCCGGACAGGGGAAGGAGCTTTCTTT
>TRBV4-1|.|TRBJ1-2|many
CASSHINRPGFNYGYTF
TGCGCCAGCAGCCATATAAACAGGCCCGGATTTAACTATGGCTACACCTTC
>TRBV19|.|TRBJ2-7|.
CASSISGQAPYDQYF
TGTGCCAGTAGTATATCCGGGCAGGCCCCCTACGATCAGTACTTC
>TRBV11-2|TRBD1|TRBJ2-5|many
CASSLIRGWETQYF
TGTGCCAGCAGCTTAATCAGGGGGTGGGAGACCCAGTACTTC
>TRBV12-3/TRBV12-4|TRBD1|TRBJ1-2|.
CASSSDRGSGGYTF
TGTGCCAGCAGTAGCGACAGGGGAAGTGGCGGCTACACCTTC
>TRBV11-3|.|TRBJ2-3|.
CASSLDPGSKDTQYF
TGTGCCAGCAGCTTAGATCCGGGGAGCAAAGATACGCAGTATTTT
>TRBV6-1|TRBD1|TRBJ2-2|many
CASSVSTGDTGELFF
TGTGCCAGCAGTGTATCCACAGGGGACACCGGGGAGCTGTTTTTT
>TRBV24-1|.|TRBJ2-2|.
CATSEGGAGGELFF
TGTGCCACCAGTGAGGGGGGCGCCGGCGGGGAGCTGTTTTTT
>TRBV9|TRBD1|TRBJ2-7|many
CASSQGQGSYEQYF
TGTGCCAGCAGCCAGGGACAGGGGTCCTACGAGCAGTACTTC
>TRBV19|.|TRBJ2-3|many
CASSSALDTQYF
TGTGCCAGTAGTAGTGCGTTAGATACGCAGTATTTT
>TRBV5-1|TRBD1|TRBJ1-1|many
CASSSFGGTANTEAFF
TGCGCCAGCAGCTCGTTCGGGGGGACAGCAAACACTGAAGCTTTCTTT
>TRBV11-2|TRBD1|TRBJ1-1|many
CASSSPGQGSNTEAFF
TGTGCCAGCAGCTCCCCGGGACAGGGATCGAACACTGAAGCTTTCTTT
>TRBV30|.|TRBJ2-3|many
CAWSIGGRSDTQYF
TGTGCCTGGAGTATCGGGGGGCGGTCAGATACGCAGTATTTT
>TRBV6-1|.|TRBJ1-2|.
CASSPAPGAGYGYTF
TGTGCCAGCAGCCCCGCCCCGGGGGCAGGCTATGGCTACACCTTC
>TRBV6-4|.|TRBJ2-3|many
CASSEVGARGTDTQYF
TGTGCCAGCAGCGAGGTTGGCGCCCGGGGCACAGATACGCAGTATTTT
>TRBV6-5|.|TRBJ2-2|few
CASSYDSSANTGELFF
TGTGCCAGCAGTTACGACAGTTCCGCGAACACCGGGGAGCTGTTTTTT
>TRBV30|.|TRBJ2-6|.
CAWTPPGAEGSGANVLTF
TGTGCCTGGACCCCCCCGGGGGCGGAGGGCTCTGGGGCCAACGTCCTGACTTTC
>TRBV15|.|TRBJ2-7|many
CATSRGLAVNEQYF
TGTGCCACCAGCAGAGGGCTAGCCGTCAACGAGCAGTACTTC
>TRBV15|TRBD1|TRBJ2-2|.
CATSRATGGGTGELFF
TGTGCCACCAGCAGAGCAACAGGGGGCGGCACCGGGGAGCTGTTTTTT
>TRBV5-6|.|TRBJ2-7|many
CASSPSQRAKQYF
TGTGCCAGCAGCCCCTCACAGCGCGCGAAGCAGTACTTC
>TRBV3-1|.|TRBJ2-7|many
CASSPRDGNYEQYF
TGTGCCAGCAGCCCCCGGGACGGGAACTACGAGCAGTACTTC
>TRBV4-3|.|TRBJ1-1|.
CASSQDFQGNTEAFF
TGCGCCAGCAGCCAAGATTTTCAGGGGAACACTGAAGCTTTCTTT
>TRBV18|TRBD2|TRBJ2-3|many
CASSPRLADLSSTDTQYF
TGTGCCAGCTCACCCCGACTAGCGGATCTCTCTAGCACAGATACGCAGTATTTT
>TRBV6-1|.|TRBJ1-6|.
CASSGGSRGPLHF
TGTGCCAGCAGTGGGGGGTCAAGGGGTCCCCTCCACTTT
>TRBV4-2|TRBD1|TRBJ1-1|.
CASSQGWDSNTEAFF
TGTGCCAGCAGCCAAGGGTGGGACAGTAACACTGAAGCTTTCTTT
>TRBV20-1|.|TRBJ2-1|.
CSASGASESNEQFF
TGCAGTGCTAGTGGGGCTAGCGAGAGCAATGAGCAGTTCTTC
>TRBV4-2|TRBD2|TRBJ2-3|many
CASSQAVAGGWADTQYF
TGTGCCAGCAGCCAAGCGGTAGCGGGAGGTTGGGCAGATACGCAGTATTTT
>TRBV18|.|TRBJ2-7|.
CASSTEAGGSYEQYF
TGTGCCAGCTCAACAGAAGCGGGTGGCTCCTACGAGCAGTACTTC
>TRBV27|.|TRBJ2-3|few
CASSLAGVDTHYF
TGTGCCAGCAGTTTGGCGGGTGTCGATACGCATTATTTT
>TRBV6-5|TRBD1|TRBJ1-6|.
CASSYFWTGGAGSPLHF
TGTGCCAGCAGTTATTTCTGGACAGGGGGCGCAGGTTCACCCCTCCACTTT
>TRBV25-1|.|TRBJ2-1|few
CASSEWGVNEQFF
TGTGCCAGCAGTGAATGGGGGGTCAATGAGCAGTTCTTC
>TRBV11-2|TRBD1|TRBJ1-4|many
CASSFDRDNEKLFF
TGTGCCAGCAGCTTTGACAGGGATAATGAAAAACTGTTTTTT
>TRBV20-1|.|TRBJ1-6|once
CSARTDVGGSYNSPLHF
TGCAGTGCTAGGACGGATGTGGGCGGCTCCTATAATTCACCCCTCCACTTT
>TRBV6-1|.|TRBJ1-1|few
CASSHTTRVNTEAFF
TGTGCCAGCAGCCACACGACAAGGGTGAACACTGAAGCTTTCTTT
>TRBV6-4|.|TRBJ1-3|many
CASSDLRGQPTLSGNTIYF
TGTGCCAGCAGTGATCTCAGGGGTCAACCAACACTCTCTGGAAACACCATATATTTT